This TCR beta chain was captured by sequencing in a study of T cell responses to AZD1222 COVID-19 vaccine. Study-level points and caveats: The donors showed a predominance of white British ancestry and of females, with possible underestimation of clonal diversity. Baseline serostatus was positive in only six AZD1222 recipients. Across spike, vaccine-associated CD4 TCRs were found, dominant at 160-218 and 743-854.

With regard to this clone: Its matching antigen is unknown.

Germline V lookup: CDR1 LNHDA, CDR2 SQIVND (reference sequence). V was trimmed by 6 bases and J by 10 bases, leaving 24 bases between them. The CDR3 is made up of 15 amino acids. Libraries were prepared by immunoSEQ multiplex PCR; TCRdb keeps only in-frame clonotypes and omits some of them. The table records 200,000 or so clones, about 94% of them present only once. Sequencing was performed on peripheral blood, taken on day 0 of AZD1222 vaccination. The TCR comes from an adult in good health. The chain couples TRBV19 to TRBJ1-2, with D maybe TRBD1 (5 bases). CDR3 loop: CASSGTGTSIWDYTF. For the CDR3, the DNA is TGTGCCAGTAGCGGGACCGGGACTTCGATTTGGGACTACACCTTC.